This passage covers 21 T cell receptor beta chains from one sample sequenced in a study of T cells after yellow fever vaccination. TCRdb itself ran the 5' RACE reads through MiXCR, one entry per CDR3 protein. The table lists 450,000 to 600,000 distinct CDR3 sequences, around an eighth of them singletons. The material was PBMCs, obtained on the day of the yellow fever booster vaccination. These receptors originate from a man aged 30 to 39 who received the YFV17D yellow fever vaccine.

This clonotype was found a few times. The genes are TRBV9 and TRBJ2-3; 12 bases are a match to TRBD2. V was clipped by 4 bases and J by 4 bases; unmatched bases: 16. CDR1 is SGDLS and CDR2 is YYNGEE in the germline V gene. This CDR3 has 19 amino acids. CDR3 sequence reads: CASSLHPLRLAGAPDTQYF. In DNA form, the CDR3 reads TGTGCCAGCAGCTTACACCCTCTGAGACTAGCGGGAGCCCCAGATACGCAGTATTTT. The full variable domain, completed using reference TRBV9 and TRBJ2-3, is DSGVTQTPKHLITATGQRVTLRCSPRSGDLSVYWYQQSLDQGLQFLIQYYNGEERAKGNILERFSAQQFPDLHSELNLSSLELGDSALYFCASSLHPLRLAGAPDTQYFGPGTRLTVL.

The rearrangement links TRBV11-2 to TRBJ2-1; weak D call: TRBD1 (6 bases). V lost 3 bases and J lost 5, with 17 bases in between. CDR3 length equals 16 residues. The germline V gene encodes CDR1 SGHAT and CDR2 FQNNGV. The CDR3 loop is CASSLGARPFDNEQFF. CDR3 bases: TGTGCCAGCAGCTTGGGGGCCCGGCCCTTCGACAATGAGCAGTTCTTC.

The chain has TRBV20-1 and TRBJ2-3; 8 nucleotides agree with TRBD2. Germline trimming cut 1 base from V and 6 bases from J; bases unmatched to any gene: 9. Germline CDR1 is DFQATT and CDR2 is SNEGSKA (reference sequence). There are 15 residues in the CDR3. The CDR3 DNA reads as TGCAGTGCTAGAGGAGCCAGCGGGAGTGGGGATACGCAGTATTTT. It yields the protein CSARGASGSGDTQYF.

The rearrangement joins TRBV14 to TRBJ2-7, with TRBD2 matching 9 bases. The CDR3 is made up of 13 amino acids. With 10 bases clipped from V and 2 bases from J, the junction kept 6 bases outside the gene matches. In germline, CDR1 is SGHDN, CDR2 FVKESK. The CDR3 spells CATNLAGTYEQYF. The CDR3 region has the DNA TGTGCCACCAACCTAGCGGGAACCTACGAGCAGTACTTC.

This clonotype was counted between two and nine times. The chain is built from TRBV18 and TRBJ2-3; 10 nucleotides match TRBD2. The CDR3 sequence is 15 residues long. Germline V gene lookup returns CDR1 KGHSH and CDR2 LQKENI. V trimming: 3 bases; J trimming: 3 bases; junction bases outside the gene matches: 3. The CDR3 DNA reads TGTGCCAGCTCACCGGCTAGCGGGAGAACAGATACGCAGTATTTT. It is translated as CASSPASGRTDTQYF.

This clonotype was seen more than once but under ten times. The gene calls are TRBV7-2 and TRBJ1-1; D not resolved. Germline CDR1 is SGHTA and CDR2 is FQGNSA. V was clipped by 1 base and J by 5 bases, with 11 bases between them. The CDR3 length is 14 residues. CDR3 DNA: TGTGCCAGCAGCTTAGAAGTTCCGGGGACTGAAGCTTTCTTT. Translating gives CASSLEVPGTEAFF.

The chain has TRBV28 and TRBJ2-7; no definite D call. The CDR3 contains 19 residues. Germline V gene sequence: CDR1 MDHEN, CDR2 SYDVKM. Trimming took off 6 bases at V and 0 bases at J, with 27 bases between the two ends. The chain's CDR3 is CASSNTSPHSAVLSYEQYF. The CDR3, as DNA: TGTGCCAGCAGCAACACCTCCCCCCACAGTGCCGTACTCTCCTACGAGCAGTACTTC.

This clonotype was counted a few times. This sequence joins TRBV12-3 or TRBV12-4 and TRBJ2-5; D is unresolved. The CDR3 runs 13 residues. Deletions cut 2 bases from V and 4 bases from J, with 8 bases between. This CDR3 reads CASSLTMRETQYF. CDR3 in DNA: TGTGCCAGCAGTTTAACAATGCGAGAGACCCAGTACTTC.

This chain uses TRBV15 with TRBJ2-5, with TRBD2 identical over 10 bases. J was trimmed by 5 bases and V by 6 bases; bases with no gene match: 18. CDR3 size: 18 residues. The germline CDR1 and CDR2 sequences are LNHNV and YYDKDF (reference sequence). The CDR3 nucleotides are TGTGCCACCAGGGCAGTACGAACTAGCGGGACCCATTCCGAGACCCAGTACTTC. This sequence encodes CATRAVRTSGTHSETQYF.

The chain uses TRBV5-5 and TRBJ2-1, with TRBD2 matching over 7 bases. CDR1 is SGHKS, CDR2 YYEKEE, per germline (reference sequence). The CDR3 totals 14 residues. Unmatched junction bases numbered 10, after V lost 5 bases and J lost 8 bases. The CDR3 region has the DNA TGTGCCAGCAGTTCCGGTCCAGCGGGATATGAGCAGTTCTTC. As protein: CASSSGPAGYEQFF. The whole variable domain, filled in from reference TRBV5-5 and TRBJ2-1, reads DAGVTQSPTHLIKTRGQQVTLRCSPISGHKSVSWYQQVLGQGPQFIFQYYEKEERGRGNFPDRFSARQFPNYSSELNVNALLLGDSALYLCASSSGPAGYEQFFGPGTRLTVL.

The J gene is TRBJ2-7, the V gene TRBV18; 7 bases match TRBD1. Trimming removed 5 bases from V and 6 bases from J; junction bases left unmatched: 7. CDR3 length: 13 residues. CDR1 and CDR2 (germline): KGHSH, LQKENI. The CDR3 loop is CASSSDRVSEQYF. The CDR3 DNA reads TGTGCCAGCTCATCCGACAGGGTCTCCGAGCAGTACTTC. The variable domain in full, with the rest retrieved from reference TRBV18 and TRBJ2-7, is NAGVMQNPRHLVRRRGQEARLRCSPMKGHSHVYWYRQLPEEGLKFMVYLQKENIIDESGMPKERFSAEFPKEGPSILRIQQVVRGDSAAYFCASSSDRVSEQYFGPGTRLTVT.

Ten or more counts support this clonotype. The rearrangement joins TRBV7-2 to TRBJ2-3; 10 nucleotides match TRBD1. With 0 bases clipped from V and 3 bases from J, the junction kept 3 bases outside the gene matches. The CDR3 sequence is 16 residues long. The germline gives CDR1 SGHTA, CDR2 FQGNSA. The CDR3 nucleotides are TGTGCCAGCAGCTTAGCGAGGGGACAGGGGACAGATACGCAGTATTTT. Encoded protein: CASSLARGQGTDTQYF.

This clonotype appeared a few times. The V and J genes are TRBV6-1 and TRBJ2-5; no reliable D call. V gave up 6 bases and J gave up 8 bases, with 16 bases separating them. The CDR3 is 13 residues long. Germline V gene data show CDR1 as MNHNS and CDR2 as SASEGT. CDR3 loop: CASSRDRVGTQYF. CDR3 DNA: TGTGCCAGCAGCCGTGATCGGGTGGGAACCCAGTACTTC.

The rearrangement joins TRBV11-2 to TRBJ1-4; 9 positions match TRBD1. V was pared by 5 bases and J by 7 bases, with 5 bases of the junction left unmatched. Germline CDR1 SGHAT, CDR2 FQNNGV. The CDR3 loop spans 14 amino acids. In DNA, the CDR3 is TGTGCCAGCAGCGGGACAGGGTCGGGTGAAAAACTGTTTTTT. Translating gives CASSGTGSGEKLFF.

This chain links TRBV12-3 or TRBV12-4 with TRBJ2-2; 9 bases match TRBD1. With 6 bases clipped from V and 5 bases from J, the junction kept 10 bases outside the gene matches. The CDR3 is 16 amino acids. CDR3 sequence: CASRRTGGAKTGELFF. The CDR3, as DNA: TGTGCCAGCAGGCGTACAGGGGGCGCTAAGACCGGGGAGCTGTTTTTT.

The gene calls are TRBV9 and TRBJ2-2; D is perhaps TRBD1 or TRBD2 (5 bases each). CDR3 length: 16 amino acids. Between the trimmed V and J ends, which lost 0 bases and 4 bases, there was a span of 13 bases. The germline V gene has CDR1 SGDLS and CDR2 YYNGEE. DNA of the CDR3: TGTGCCAGCAGCGTAGGGCGAGGGGTTAGCACCGGGGAGCTGTTTTTT. Translating it yields CASSVGRGVSTGELFF.

This chain links TRBV6-5 with TRBJ1-6; 8 bases match TRBD1. Germline assignment: CDR1 MNHEY and CDR2 SVGAGI. V was pared by 2 bases and J by 6 bases, with 6 bases of the junction left unmatched. The CDR3 is 16 amino acids. The CDR3 nucleotides read TGTGCCAGCAGTTACACGATACAGGGGGTTAATTCACCCCTCCACTTT. This translates into CASSYTIQGVNSPLHF.

The genes are TRBV7-8 and TRBJ2-7; 10 bases map to TRBD1. V lost 5 bases and J lost 6; bases outside the gene matches: 10. Looked up from germline, CDR1 is SGHVS and CDR2 is FQNEAQ. The CDR3 extends over 15 amino acids. CDR3 bases: TGTGCCAGCAGCACGAGGACAGGGGGACCGGGCGAGCAGTACTTC. Its translation: CASSTRTGGPGEQYF.

The chain couples TRBV5-1 to TRBJ2-1; a possible D gene is TRBD1 (6 bases). V lost 4 bases and J lost 5, with 13 bases in between. The germline V gene has CDR1 SGHRS and CDR2 YFSETQ. This CDR3 has 14 residues. The CDR3 DNA reads as TGCGCCAGCAGCCTGGGGGACAAAAACAATGAGCAGTTCTTC. This codes for CASSLGDKNNEQFF.

The chain links TRBV7-2 to TRBJ2-3; 8 bases map to TRBD2. Germline values: CDR1 SGHTA, CDR2 FQGNSA. Losses at the gene ends were 5 bases for V and 6 bases for J; bases not matched to a gene: 13. This CDR3 is 16 amino acids long. This chain's CDR3 is CASSLQIAGGGDTQYF. The CDR3 nucleotides are TGTGCCAGCAGCCTACAAATAGCGGGCGGGGGGGATACGCAGTATTTT.

This sequence joins TRBV12-3 or TRBV12-4 and TRBJ2-7; D is unclear. The CDR3 extends over 12 amino acids. V was cut by 7 bases and J by 0 bases, with 7 bases left in between. CDR3 sequence (DNA): TGTGCCAGCACTCGGGTCTCCTACGAGCAGTACTTC. Protein product: CASTRVSYEQYF.